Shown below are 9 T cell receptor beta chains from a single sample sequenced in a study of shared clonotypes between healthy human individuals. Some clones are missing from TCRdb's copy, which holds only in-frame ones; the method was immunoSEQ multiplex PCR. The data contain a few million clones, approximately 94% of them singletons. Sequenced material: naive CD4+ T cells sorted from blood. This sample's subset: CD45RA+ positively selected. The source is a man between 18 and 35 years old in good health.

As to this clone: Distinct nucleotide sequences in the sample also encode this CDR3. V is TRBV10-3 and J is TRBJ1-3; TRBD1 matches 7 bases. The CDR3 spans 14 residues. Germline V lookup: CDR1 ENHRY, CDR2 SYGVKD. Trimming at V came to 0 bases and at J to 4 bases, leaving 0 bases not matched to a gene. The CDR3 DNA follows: TGTGCCATCAGTGAGTCAGGGGGCGGAAACACCATATATTTT. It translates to CAISESGGGNTIYF.

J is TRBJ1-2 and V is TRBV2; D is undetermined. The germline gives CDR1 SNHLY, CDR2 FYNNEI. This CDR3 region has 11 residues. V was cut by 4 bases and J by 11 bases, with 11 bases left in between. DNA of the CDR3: TGTGCCAGCAGTGGGACGGCGCAGTACACCTTC. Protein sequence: CASSGTAQYTF.

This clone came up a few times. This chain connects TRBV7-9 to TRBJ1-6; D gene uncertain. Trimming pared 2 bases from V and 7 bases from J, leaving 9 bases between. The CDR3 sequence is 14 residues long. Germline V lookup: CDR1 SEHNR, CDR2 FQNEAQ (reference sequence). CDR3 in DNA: TGTGCCAGCAGCTTACCCTCGGGGAATTCACCCCTCCACTTT. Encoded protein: CASSLPSGNSPLHF.

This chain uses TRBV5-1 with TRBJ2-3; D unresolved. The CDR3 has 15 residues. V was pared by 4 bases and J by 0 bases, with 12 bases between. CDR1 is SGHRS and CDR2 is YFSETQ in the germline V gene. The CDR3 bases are TGCGCCAGCAGCCCCCGAAGCTTTAGCACAGATACGCAGTATTTT. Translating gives CASSPRSFSTDTQYF.

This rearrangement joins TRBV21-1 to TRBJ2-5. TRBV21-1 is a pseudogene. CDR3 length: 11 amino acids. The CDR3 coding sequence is TGTGCCAGCAGTGACGAGGAGACCCAGTACTTC. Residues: CASSDEETQYF.

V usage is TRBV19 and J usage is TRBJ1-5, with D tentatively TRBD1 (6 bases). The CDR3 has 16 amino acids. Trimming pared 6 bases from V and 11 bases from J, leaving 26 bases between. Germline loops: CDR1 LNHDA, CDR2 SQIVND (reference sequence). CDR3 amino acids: CASSPNGGTLGSAQHF. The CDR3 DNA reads TGTGCCAGTAGCCCAAATGGAGGGACACTAGGATCGGCCCAGCATTTT. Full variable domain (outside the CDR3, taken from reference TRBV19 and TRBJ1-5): DGGITQSPKYLFRKEGQNVTLSCEQNLNHDAMYWYRQDPGQGLRLIYYSQIVNDFQKGDIAEGYSVSREKKESFPLTVTSAQKNPTAFYLCASSPNGGTLGSAQHFGDGTRLSIL.

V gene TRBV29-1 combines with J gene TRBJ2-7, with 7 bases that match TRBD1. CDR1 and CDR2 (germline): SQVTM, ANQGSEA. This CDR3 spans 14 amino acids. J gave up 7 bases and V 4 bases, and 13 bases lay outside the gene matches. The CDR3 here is CSVAGQALNLEQYF. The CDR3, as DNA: TGCAGCGTTGCTGGACAGGCTCTAAACCTAGAGCAGTACTTC.

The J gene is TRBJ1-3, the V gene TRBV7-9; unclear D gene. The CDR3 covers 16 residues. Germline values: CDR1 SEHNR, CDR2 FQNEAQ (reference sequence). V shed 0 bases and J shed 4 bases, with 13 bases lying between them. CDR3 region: CASSLALGYKGNTIYF. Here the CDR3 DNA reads TGTGCCAGCAGCTTAGCATTGGGGTATAAAGGAAACACCATATATTTT. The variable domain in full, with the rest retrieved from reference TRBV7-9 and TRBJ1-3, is DTGVSQNPRHKITKRGQNVTFRCDPISEHNRLYWYRQTLGQGPEFLTYFQNEAQLEKSRLLSDRFSAERPKGSFSTLEIQRTEQGDSAMYLCASSLALGYKGNTIYFGEGSWLTVV.

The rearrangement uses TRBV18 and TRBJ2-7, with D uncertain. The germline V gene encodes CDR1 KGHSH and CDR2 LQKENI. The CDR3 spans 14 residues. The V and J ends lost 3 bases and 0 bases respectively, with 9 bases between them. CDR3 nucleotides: TGTGCCAGCTCACCCCCCATGATCTCCTACGAGCAGTACTTC. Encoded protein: CASSPPMISYEQYF.